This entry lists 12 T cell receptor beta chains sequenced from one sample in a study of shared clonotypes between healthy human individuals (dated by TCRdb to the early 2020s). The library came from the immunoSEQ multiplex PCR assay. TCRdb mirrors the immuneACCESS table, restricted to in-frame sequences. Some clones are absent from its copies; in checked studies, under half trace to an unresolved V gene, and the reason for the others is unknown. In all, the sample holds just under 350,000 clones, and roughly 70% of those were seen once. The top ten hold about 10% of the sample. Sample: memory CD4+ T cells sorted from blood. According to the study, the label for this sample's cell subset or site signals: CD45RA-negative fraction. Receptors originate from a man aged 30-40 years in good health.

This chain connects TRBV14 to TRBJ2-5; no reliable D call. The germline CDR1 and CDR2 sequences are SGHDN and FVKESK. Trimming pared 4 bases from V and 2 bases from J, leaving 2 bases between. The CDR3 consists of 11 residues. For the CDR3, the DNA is TGTGCCAGCAGCCGACAAGAGACCCAGTACTTC. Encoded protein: CASSRQETQYF.

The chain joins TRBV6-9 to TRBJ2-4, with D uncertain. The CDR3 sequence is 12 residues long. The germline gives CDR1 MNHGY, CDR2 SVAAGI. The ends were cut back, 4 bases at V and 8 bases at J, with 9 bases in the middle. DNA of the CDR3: TGTGCCAGCAGTTCGGAGACTGACATTCAGTACTTC. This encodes CASSSETDIQYF.

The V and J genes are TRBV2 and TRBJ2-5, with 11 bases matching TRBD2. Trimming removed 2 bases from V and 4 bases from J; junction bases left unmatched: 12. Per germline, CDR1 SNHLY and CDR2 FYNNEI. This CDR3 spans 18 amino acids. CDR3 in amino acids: CASSEPWLAGGGGETQYF. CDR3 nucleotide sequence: TGTGCCAGCAGTGAACCATGGTTAGCGGGAGGGGGTGGAGAGACCCAGTACTTC.

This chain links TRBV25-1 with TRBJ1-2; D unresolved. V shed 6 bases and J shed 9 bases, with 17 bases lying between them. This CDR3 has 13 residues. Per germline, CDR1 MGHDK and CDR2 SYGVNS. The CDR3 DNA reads TGTGCCAGCAGGGCAGAAGCCCACCCGCGCTACACCTTC. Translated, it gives CASRAEAHPRYTF.

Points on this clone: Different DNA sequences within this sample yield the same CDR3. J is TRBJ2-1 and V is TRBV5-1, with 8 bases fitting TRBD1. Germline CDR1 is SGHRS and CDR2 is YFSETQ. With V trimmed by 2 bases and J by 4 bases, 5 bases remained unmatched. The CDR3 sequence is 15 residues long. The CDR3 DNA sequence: TGCGCCAGCAGCTTCTCGGACAGGGTTTACAATGAGCAGTTCTTC. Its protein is CASSFSDRVYNEQFF.

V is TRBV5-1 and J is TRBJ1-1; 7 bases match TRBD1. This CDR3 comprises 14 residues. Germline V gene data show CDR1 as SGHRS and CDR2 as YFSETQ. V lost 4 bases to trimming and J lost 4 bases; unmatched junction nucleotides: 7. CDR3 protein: CASSRQGQVTEAFF. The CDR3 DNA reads TGCGCCAGCAGCCGACAGGGTCAGGTCACTGAAGCTTTCTTT. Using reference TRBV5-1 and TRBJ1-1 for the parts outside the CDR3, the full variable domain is KAGVTQTPRYLIKTRGQQVTLSCSPISGHRSVSWYQQTPGQGLQFLFEYFSETQRNKGNFPGRFSGRQFSNSRSEMNVSTLELGDSALYLCASSRQGQVTEAFFGQGTRLTVV.

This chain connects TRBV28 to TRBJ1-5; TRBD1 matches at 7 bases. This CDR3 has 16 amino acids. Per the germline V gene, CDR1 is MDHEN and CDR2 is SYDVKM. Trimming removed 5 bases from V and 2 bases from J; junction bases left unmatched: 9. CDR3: CASSPTTGPGNQPQHF. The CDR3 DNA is TGTGCCAGCAGTCCAACGACAGGGCCCGGCAATCAGCCCCAGCATTTT.

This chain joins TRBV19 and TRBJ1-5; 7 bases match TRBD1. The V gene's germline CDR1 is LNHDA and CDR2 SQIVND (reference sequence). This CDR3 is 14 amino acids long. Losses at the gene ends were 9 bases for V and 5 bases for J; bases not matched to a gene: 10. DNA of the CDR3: TGTGCCAGCCATTTTACAGGGGATTATCAGCCCCAGCATTTT. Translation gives CASHFTGDYQPQHF.

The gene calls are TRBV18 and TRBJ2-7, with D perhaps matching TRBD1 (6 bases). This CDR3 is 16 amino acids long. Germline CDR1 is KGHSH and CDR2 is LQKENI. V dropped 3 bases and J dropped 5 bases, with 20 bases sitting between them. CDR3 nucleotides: TGTGCCAGCTCACCCTCGATATGGGCAGGGGCGGACGAGCAGTACTTC. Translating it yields CASSPSIWAGADEQYF.

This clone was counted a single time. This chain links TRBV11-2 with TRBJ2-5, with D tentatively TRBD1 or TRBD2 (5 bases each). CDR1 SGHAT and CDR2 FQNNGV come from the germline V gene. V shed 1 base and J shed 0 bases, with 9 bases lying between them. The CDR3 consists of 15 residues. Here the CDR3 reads CASSLGGRNQETQYF. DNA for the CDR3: TGTGCCAGCAGCTTAGGGGGGAGAAACCAAGAGACCCAGTACTTC.

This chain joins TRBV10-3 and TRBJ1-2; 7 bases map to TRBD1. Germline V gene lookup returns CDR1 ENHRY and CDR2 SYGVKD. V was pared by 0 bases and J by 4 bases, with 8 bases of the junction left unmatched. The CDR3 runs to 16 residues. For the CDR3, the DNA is TGTGCCATCAGTGAGTCCCACAGGGGTGGGAGCTATGGCTACACCTTC. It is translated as CAISESHRGGSYGYTF.

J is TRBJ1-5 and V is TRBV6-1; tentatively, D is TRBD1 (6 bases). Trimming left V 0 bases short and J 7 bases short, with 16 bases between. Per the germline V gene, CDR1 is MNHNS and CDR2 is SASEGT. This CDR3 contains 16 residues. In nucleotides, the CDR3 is TGTGCCAGCAGTGAAGCGCTTCTACGGGGGCAACAGCCCCAGCATTTT. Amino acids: CASSEALLRGQQPQHF.